What follows are 27 T cell receptor beta chains derived from one specimen sequenced in a study of CD8 T cells in Susac syndrome. When the RNA was reverse transcribed, random hexamers were used with an input of roughly 0.5 to 1 ug. In TCRdb, the immunoSEQ multiplex PCR reads were re-called with MiXCR into one record per CDR3 protein. Of more than 200,000 distinct CDR3 sequences in the sample, 94% were seen once. The sample was CD4+ T cells from PBMCs. All receptors derive from a human donor with Susac syndrome.

The chain carries TRBV20-1 and TRBJ1-6; 10 bases align to TRBD1. This CDR3 is 16 amino acids long. After removal of 1 base from V and 7 bases from J, the junction contained 7 bases not matched to a gene. CDR1 and CDR2 from the germline V gene are DFQATT and SNEGSKA (reference sequence). As DNA, the CDR3 is TGCAGTGCTAGAGCACAATGGGGACAGGGGAATTCACCCCTCCACTTT. Encoded protein: CSARAQWGQGNSPLHF.

This chain links TRBV20-1 with TRBJ2-7; 9 nucleotides line up with TRBD1. Trimming removed 5 bases from V and 5 bases from J; junction bases left unmatched: 10. This CDR3 has 14 residues. Germline CDR1 and CDR2: DFQATT and SNEGSKA (reference sequence). CDR3: CSAGPGTGRNEQYF. CDR3 in DNA: TGCAGTGCTGGACCAGGGACAGGGAGGAACGAGCAGTACTTC.

This clonotype is a singleton in its sample. The chain is built from TRBV5-1 and TRBJ1-4; 7 bases agree with TRBD1. This CDR3 spans 16 amino acids. CDR1 is SGHRS, CDR2 YFSETQ, per germline. Trimming at V came to 1 base and at J to 8 bases, leaving 11 bases not matched to a gene. The CDR3 loop is CASSLSGQALGEKLFF. CDR3 in DNA: TGCGCCAGCAGCTTGTCCGGACAGGCTCTGGGGGAAAAACTGTTTTTT.

This CDR3 reads CAWRVRNYEQYF. CDR3 nucleotide sequence: TGTGCCTGGAGGGTCAGGAACTACGAGCAGTACTTC. V gene TRBV30 combines with J gene TRBJ2-7; D remains unclear. The germline V gene encodes CDR1 GTSNPN and CDR2 SVGIG (reference sequence). There are 12 residues in the CDR3. V was shortened by 3 bases and J by 3 bases, with 9 bases between the two germline ends.

The chain combines TRBV7-3 with TRBJ2-7; D might be TRBD1 (6 bases). The CDR3 is 13 amino acids. The germline V gene has CDR1 SGHTA and CDR2 FQGTGA. The V and J ends lost 1 base and 6 bases respectively, with 10 bases between them. The CDR3 DNA sequence: TGTGCCAGCAGCTTAAACAGGGTCGGCGAGCAGTACTTC. Translating gives CASSLNRVGEQYF.

The rearrangement uses TRBV6-5 and TRBJ1-1, with 7 nucleotides matching TRBD1. V was pared by 5 bases and J by 1 base, with 4 bases of the junction left unmatched. CDR3 length: 14 residues. CDR1 is MNHEY, CDR2 SVGAGI, per germline. CDR3 sequence: CASSDRVGNTEAFF. CDR3 bases: TGTGCCAGCAGTGACAGGGTGGGGAACACTGAAGCTTTCTTT.

The chain uses TRBV4-1 and TRBJ2-7, with D perhaps assigned TRBD1 or TRBD2 (5 bases each). CDR3 length: 15 residues. Germline CDR1 is MGHRA and CDR2 is YSYEKL. Trimming shortened V by 2 bases and J by 0 bases, and 11 bases separated the two germline ends. The CDR3 nucleotides are TGCGCCAGCAGCCAACCGGGGCCTAGCTCCTACGAGCAGTACTTC. Residues: CASSQPGPSSYEQYF.

The V and J genes are TRBV20-1 and TRBJ1-3; D is possibly TRBD1 (6 bases). Looked up from germline, CDR1 is DFQATT and CDR2 is SNEGSKA (reference sequence). V lost 4 bases and J lost 4, with 17 bases in between. The CDR3 runs to 15 residues. The DNA for the CDR3 is TGCAGTGCTATGCCGCGGGGGGGCGCGGGAAACACCATATATTTT. Translating it yields CSAMPRGGAGNTIYF.

The chain links TRBV4-3 to TRBJ1-2; 9 bases map to TRBD1. This CDR3 is 16 amino acids long. The V and J ends lost 4 bases and 3 bases, in that order; junction bases with no gene match: 9. Germline lookup yields CDR1 LGHNA and CDR2 YSLEER. Here the CDR3 reads CASSPLGTGFDYGYTF. DNA of the CDR3: TGCGCCAGCAGCCCCCTGGGGACAGGGTTCGACTATGGCTACACCTTC.

The V call is TRBV15, the J call TRBJ2-3, with 9 bases that match TRBD1. This CDR3 has 20 amino acids. Germline CDR1 and CDR2: LNHNV and YYDKDF (reference sequence). J was trimmed by 4 bases and V by 0 bases; bases with no gene match: 17. The chain's CDR3 is CATSRDKPRATGGIADTQYF. DNA of the CDR3: TGTGCCACCAGCAGAGACAAACCGAGGGCCACAGGGGGCATCGCAGATACGCAGTATTTT.

The chain employs TRBV30 and TRBJ2-3; 10 nucleotides agree with TRBD2. V lost 2 bases to trimming and J lost 4 bases; unmatched junction nucleotides: 6. The CDR3 has 15 amino acids. Germline V gene data show CDR1 as GTSNPN and CDR2 as SVGIG (reference sequence). The CDR3 loop reads CAWSHSGGAADTQYF. The CDR3 bases are TGTGCCTGGAGTCACAGCGGGGGGGCTGCAGATACGCAGTATTTT.

This chain connects TRBV6-5 to TRBJ1-1; D is ambiguous. V was cut by 6 bases and J by 1 base, with 3 bases left in between. This CDR3 has 11 residues. Germline V gives CDR1 MNHEY, CDR2 SVGAGI. The CDR3 loop is CASSANTEAFF. In DNA, the CDR3 is TGTGCCAGCAGCGCGAACACTGAAGCTTTCTTT.

This clonotype occurred once. The chain employs TRBV24-1 and TRBJ2-1; 9 bases are shared with TRBD2. Losses at the gene ends were 0 bases for V and 2 bases for J; bases not matched to a gene: 1. The germline gives CDR1 KGHDR, CDR2 SFDVKD. There are 16 residues in the CDR3. This chain's CDR3 is CATSDLIAGAYNEQFF. The CDR3 nucleotides are TGTGCCACCAGTGATTTGATAGCGGGGGCCTACAATGAGCAGTTCTTC.

The chain recombines TRBV12-3 or TRBV12-4 with TRBJ2-3, with D maybe TRBD2 (5 bases). V was clipped by 5 bases and J by 2 bases, with 14 bases between them. The length of the CDR3 is 15 residues. The CDR3 loop reads CASSVLGRDTDTQYF. The CDR3 DNA is TGTGCCAGCAGTGTACTAGGCCGGGACACAGATACGCAGTATTTT.

The rearrangement links TRBV6-1 to TRBJ2-4, with 11 positions matching TRBD2. The length of the CDR3 is 20 residues. V lost 5 bases and J lost 2; bases outside the gene matches: 17. Germline V CDR1 and CDR2: MNHNS, SASEGT. The CDR3 sequence is CASSPRSSGGALGSKNIQYF. The DNA of the CDR3 is TGTGCCAGCAGTCCCCGGAGTAGCGGGGGGGCCCTTGGCTCCAAAAACATTCAGTACTTC.

The chain combines TRBV20-1 with TRBJ1-1, with TRBD1 matching 9 bases. The CDR3 runs to 15 residues. The V gene's germline CDR1 is DFQATT and CDR2 SNEGSKA (reference sequence). V was pared by 0 bases and J by 2 bases, with 4 bases of the junction left unmatched. CDR3 sequence: CSARDLDRGNTEAFF. The DNA of the CDR3 is TGCAGTGCTAGAGATCTGGACAGGGGAAACACTGAAGCTTTCTTT.

V usage is TRBV24-1 and J usage is TRBJ2-2; TRBD1 aligns across 11 bases. CDR3 length equals 17 residues. In germline, CDR1 is KGHDR, CDR2 SFDVKD. Trimming cost V 4 bases and J 1 base; bases outside gene matches: 4. CDR3 nucleotides: TGTGCCACCAGTGACTCCGGGACAGGGGGGAACACCGGGGAGCTGTTTTTT. This codes for CATSDSGTGGNTGELFF.

The genes are TRBV20-1 and TRBJ2-5; the match to TRBD2 covers 13 bases. V was clipped by 1 base and J by 5 bases; unmatched bases: 13. This CDR3 contains 18 residues. The germline V gene encodes CDR1 DFQATT and CDR2 SNEGSKA (reference sequence). CDR3 nucleotide sequence: TGCAGTGCTAGAGGACCAAGTGGGACTAGCGGGGCCCCTGAGACCCAGTACTTC. Encoded protein: CSARGPSGTSGAPETQYF.

V is TRBV29-1 and J is TRBJ1-2; 8 bases are shared with TRBD1. Losses at the gene ends were 7 bases for V and 0 bases for J; bases not matched to a gene: 7. CDR1 SQVTM and CDR2 ANQGSEA come from the germline V gene. The CDR3 consists of 14 residues. CDR3 residues: CSATGGDTNYGYTF. The CDR3, as DNA: TGCAGCGCCACAGGGGGAGATACTAACTATGGCTACACCTTC.

J is TRBJ1-1 and V is TRBV7-9; 12 bases align to TRBD1. Germline V lookup: CDR1 SEHNR, CDR2 FQNEAQ (reference sequence). This CDR3 has 18 amino acids. Trimming took 4 bases from V and 1 from J; bases not matched to a gene: 10. This CDR3 is CASSSNWDRGRENTEAFF. The CDR3 bases are TGTGCCAGCAGCTCCAACTGGGACAGGGGGCGTGAGAACACTGAAGCTTTCTTT.

The V gene is TRBV9, the J gene TRBJ1-6; 9 bases align to TRBD1. CDR3 length equals 14 residues. Germline V gene sequence: CDR1 SGDLS, CDR2 YYNGEE. The V gene end was trimmed by 4 bases and the J gene end by 10 bases; junction bases not matched to a gene: 6. CDR3 amino acids: CASSPGTGRSPLHF. The CDR3, as DNA: TGTGCCAGCAGCCCCGGGACAGGGAGGTCACCCCTCCACTTT.

The chain couples TRBV20-1 to TRBJ1-1, with D hard to call. Germline V CDR1 and CDR2: DFQATT, SNEGSKA (reference sequence). The germline V and J ends were trimmed by 0 bases and 5 bases, with 13 bases remaining between them. The CDR3 loop spans 14 amino acids. The CDR3 region has the DNA TGCAGTGCTAGAGATTCGGGGAGGAGGACTGAAGCTTTCTTT. Amino acids: CSARDSGRRTEAFF.

The V gene is TRBV14, the J gene TRBJ2-2, with D perhaps given as TRBD1 or TRBD2 (5 bases each). CDR1 is SGHDN, CDR2 FVKESK, per germline. CDR3 length: 16 amino acids. Trimming stripped 2 bases from V and 0 bases from J, with 10 bases between. The DNA of the CDR3 is TGTGCCAGCAGCCAACGGGGACGGTCGAACACCGGGGAGCTGTTTTTT. As protein: CASSQRGRSNTGELFF.

This sequence joins TRBV20-1 and TRBJ2-2; D remains unclear. There are 14 residues in the CDR3. Germline CDR1 reads DFQATT; CDR2 reads SNEGSKA (reference sequence). Deletions cut 6 bases from V and 0 bases from J, with 11 bases between. CDR3 in DNA: TGCAGTGCCCCGGTCCGGGCGAACACCGGGGAGCTGTTTTTT. It is translated as CSAPVRANTGELFF.

This clonotype was observed once. V usage is TRBV7-2 and J usage is TRBJ2-1; TRBD2 is a possible D gene (6 bases). Between the trimmed V and J ends, which lost 11 bases and 2 bases, there was a span of 16 bases. Germline V gene sequence: CDR1 SGHTA, CDR2 FQGNSA. The length of the CDR3 is 14 residues. The CDR3 bases are TGTGCCGGCAAGGCCGGGGGTGCCTACAATGAGCAGTTCTTC. It is translated as CAGKAGGAYNEQFF.

The V gene is TRBV28, the J gene TRBJ2-7; a possible D gene is TRBD1 (5 bases). V lost 2 bases and J 6 bases, leaving 11 bases between the germline ends. CDR1 is MDHEN and CDR2 is SYDVKM in the germline V gene. This CDR3 region has 13 residues. The CDR3 coding sequence is TGTGCCAGCAGTTTACCTGCAGGGCTCGAGCAGTACTTC. Translation gives CASSLPAGLEQYF.

V is TRBV11-2 and J is TRBJ2-1; 7 bases map to TRBD1. This CDR3 spans 13 amino acids. Germline V gene lookup returns CDR1 SGHAT and CDR2 FQNNGV. V shed 5 bases and J 7 bases; nucleotides not matched to a gene: 5. CDR3 residues: CASSPPTGNEQFF. The CDR3, as DNA: TGTGCCAGCAGCCCACCGACAGGGAATGAGCAGTTCTTC.